The present TCR beta chain was sequenced within a study of T cells and Merkel cell carcinoma outcomes. Study-level findings and limits: In Merkel cell carcinoma, repertoire and T-cell density reportedly predicted outcomes.

CDR1 and CDR2 from the germline V gene are LNHDA and SQIVND (reference sequence). V was trimmed by 7 bases and J by 0 bases, leaving 9 bases between them. The CDR3 covers 13 residues. TCRdb's copy holds only in-frame clones and misses some; the assay was immunoSEQ multiplex PCR. The sample records roughly 16,000 clones, roughly 76% being singletons. On this clone: Its antigen is undetermined.

What was sequenced was tumor tissue from Merkel cell carcinoma. The V and J genes are TRBV19 and TRBJ1-1, with a weak D call TRBD1 (6 bases). The TCR comes from a human donor with Merkel cell carcinoma. CDR3 region: CASTQGLNTEAFF. CDR3 DNA: TGTGCCAGTACCCAGGGGTTGAACACTGAAGCTTTCTTT.